Reported below is one TCR beta chain. The antigen remains undetermined. Primers: 60 Vbeta forward and 13 Jbeta reverse. The assay was immunoSEQ multiplex PCR, and TCRdb's table has in-frame clones only and misses some. The ten top clones account for under 4.5%, within a sample of about 39,000 clones. The data were obtained in a study of cytomegalovirus exposure and HLA in healthy donors. Study-level results: Most CMV-associated TCR beta chains were later found to appear HLA-restricted. About 87% or about 30% of the time was how often most TCR beta V segments were productive, according to an earlier analysis.

CDR1 and CDR2 from the germline V gene are LGHNA and YNFKEQ. V was pared by 5 bases and J by 3 bases, with 12 bases of the junction left unmatched. The CDR3 runs 16 residues. The sample comprised PBMCs. The clonotype comes from a male donor in good health and CMV-seronegative. The chain couples TRBV4-2 to TRBJ2-5; TRBD2 matches 7 bases. In DNA, the CDR3 is TGTGCCAGCAGCTACCTCCCCGGCGGGGGAGAAGAGACCCAGTACTTC. Translation gives CASSYLPGGGEETQYF.